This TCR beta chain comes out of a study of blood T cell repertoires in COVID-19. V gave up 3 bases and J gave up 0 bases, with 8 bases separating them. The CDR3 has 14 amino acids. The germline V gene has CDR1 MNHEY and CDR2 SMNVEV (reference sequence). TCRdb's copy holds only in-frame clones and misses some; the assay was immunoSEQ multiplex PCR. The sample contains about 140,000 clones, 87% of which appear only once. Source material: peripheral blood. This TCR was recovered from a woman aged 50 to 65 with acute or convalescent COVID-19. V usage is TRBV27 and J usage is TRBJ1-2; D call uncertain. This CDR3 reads CASSFGGPNYGYTF. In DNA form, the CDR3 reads TGTGCCAGCAGTTTTGGAGGTCCTAACTATGGCTACACCTTC.